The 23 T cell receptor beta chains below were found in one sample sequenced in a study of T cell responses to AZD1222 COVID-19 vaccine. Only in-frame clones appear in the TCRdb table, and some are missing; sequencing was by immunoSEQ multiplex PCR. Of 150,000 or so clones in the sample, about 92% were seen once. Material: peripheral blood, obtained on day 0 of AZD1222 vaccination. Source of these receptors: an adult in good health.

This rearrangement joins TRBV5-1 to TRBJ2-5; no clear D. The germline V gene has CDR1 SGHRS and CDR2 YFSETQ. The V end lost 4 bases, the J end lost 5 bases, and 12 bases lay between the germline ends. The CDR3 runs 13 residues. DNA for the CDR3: TGCGCCAGCAGCGGACCGTCTCCTGAGACCCAGTACTTC. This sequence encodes CASSGPSPETQYF.

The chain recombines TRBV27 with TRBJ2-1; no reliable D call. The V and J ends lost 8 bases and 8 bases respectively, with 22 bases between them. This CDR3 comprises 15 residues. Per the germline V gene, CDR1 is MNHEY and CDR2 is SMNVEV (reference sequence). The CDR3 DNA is TGTGCCAGCCTCGCCGGGCCCCCTCCGAGAGATGAGCAGTTCTTC. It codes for CASLAGPPPRDEQFF.

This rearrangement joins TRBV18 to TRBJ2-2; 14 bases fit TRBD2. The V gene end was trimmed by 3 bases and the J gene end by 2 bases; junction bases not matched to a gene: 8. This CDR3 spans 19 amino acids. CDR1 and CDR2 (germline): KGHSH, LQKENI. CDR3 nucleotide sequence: TGTGCCAGCTCACCCGTGGGGACTAGCGGGGGAATTAACACCGGGGAGCTGTTTTTT. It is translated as CASSPVGTSGGINTGELFF.

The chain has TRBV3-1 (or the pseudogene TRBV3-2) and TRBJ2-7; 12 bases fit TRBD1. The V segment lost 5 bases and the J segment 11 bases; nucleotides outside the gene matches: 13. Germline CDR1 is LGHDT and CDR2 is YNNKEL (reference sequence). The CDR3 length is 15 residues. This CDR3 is CASSKPGQGAQGEYF. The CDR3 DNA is TGTGCCAGCAGCAAACCGGGACAGGGGGCGCAGGGGGAGTACTTC.

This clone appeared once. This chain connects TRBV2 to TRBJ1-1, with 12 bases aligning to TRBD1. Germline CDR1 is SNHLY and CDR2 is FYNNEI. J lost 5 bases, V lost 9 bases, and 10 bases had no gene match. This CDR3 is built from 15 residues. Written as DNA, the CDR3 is TGTGCCAGTTGTTGGGACAGGGGGCGCGGTACTGAAGCTTTCTTT. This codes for CASCWDRGRGTEAFF.

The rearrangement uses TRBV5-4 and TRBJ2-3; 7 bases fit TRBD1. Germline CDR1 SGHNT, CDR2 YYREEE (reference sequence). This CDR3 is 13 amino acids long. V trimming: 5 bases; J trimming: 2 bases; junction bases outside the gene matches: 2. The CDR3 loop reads CASRGQDTDTQYF. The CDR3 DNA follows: TGTGCCAGCAGAGGACAGGACACAGATACGCAGTATTTT.

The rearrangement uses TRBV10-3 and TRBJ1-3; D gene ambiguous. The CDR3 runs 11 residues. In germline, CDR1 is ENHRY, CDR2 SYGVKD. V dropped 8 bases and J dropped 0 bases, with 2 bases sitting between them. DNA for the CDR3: TGTGCCATCTACTCTGGAAACACCATATATTTT. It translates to CAIYSGNTIYF.

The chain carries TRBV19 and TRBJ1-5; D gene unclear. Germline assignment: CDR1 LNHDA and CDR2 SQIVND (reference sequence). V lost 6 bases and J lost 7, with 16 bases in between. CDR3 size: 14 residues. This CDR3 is CASRGMVGSQPQHF. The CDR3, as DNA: TGTGCCAGTAGAGGGATGGTCGGCTCGCAGCCCCAGCATTTT.

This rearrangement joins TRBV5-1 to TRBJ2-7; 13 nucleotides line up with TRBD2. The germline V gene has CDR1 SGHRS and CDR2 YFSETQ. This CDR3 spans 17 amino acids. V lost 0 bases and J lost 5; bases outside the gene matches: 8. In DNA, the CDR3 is TGCGCCAGCAGCTTGGGAATGAGACTAGCGGGGGGAAACGAGCAGTACTTC. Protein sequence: CASSLGMRLAGGNEQYF.

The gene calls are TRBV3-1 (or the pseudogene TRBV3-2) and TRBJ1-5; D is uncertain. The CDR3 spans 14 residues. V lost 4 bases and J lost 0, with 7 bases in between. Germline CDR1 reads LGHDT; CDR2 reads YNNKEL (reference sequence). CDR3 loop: CASSPRGSNQPQHF. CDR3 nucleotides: TGTGCCAGCAGCCCACGGGGTAGCAATCAGCCCCAGCATTTT.

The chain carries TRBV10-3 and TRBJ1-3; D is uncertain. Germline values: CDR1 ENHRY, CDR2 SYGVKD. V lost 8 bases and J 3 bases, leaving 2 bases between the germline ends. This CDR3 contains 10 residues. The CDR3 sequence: CAIGGNTIYF. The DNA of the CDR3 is TGTGCCATCGGTGGAAACACCATATATTTT.

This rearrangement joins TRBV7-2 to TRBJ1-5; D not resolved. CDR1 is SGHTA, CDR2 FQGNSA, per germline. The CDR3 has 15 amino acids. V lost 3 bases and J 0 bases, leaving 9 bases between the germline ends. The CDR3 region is CASSFSRNSNQPQHF. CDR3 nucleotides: TGTGCCAGCAGCTTTTCCCGGAATAGCAATCAGCCCCAGCATTTT. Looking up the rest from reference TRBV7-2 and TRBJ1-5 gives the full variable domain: GAGVSQSPSNKVTEKGKDVELRCDPISGHTALYWYRQSLGQGLEFLIYFQGNSAPDKSGLPSDRFSAERTGGSVSTLTIQRTQQEDSAVYLCASSFSRNSNQPQHFGDGTRLSIL.

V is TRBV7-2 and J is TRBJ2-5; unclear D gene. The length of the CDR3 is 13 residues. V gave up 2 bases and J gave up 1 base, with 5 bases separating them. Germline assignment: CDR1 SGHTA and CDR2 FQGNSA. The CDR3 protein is CASSLKVQETQYF. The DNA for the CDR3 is TGTGCCAGCAGCTTAAAAGTCCAAGAGACCCAGTACTTC.

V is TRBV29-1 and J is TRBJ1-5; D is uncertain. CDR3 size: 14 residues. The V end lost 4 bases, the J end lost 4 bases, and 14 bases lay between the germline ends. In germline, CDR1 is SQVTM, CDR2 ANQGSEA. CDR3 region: CSVAWGAGNQPQHF. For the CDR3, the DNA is TGCAGCGTTGCTTGGGGTGCGGGGAATCAGCCCCAGCATTTT.

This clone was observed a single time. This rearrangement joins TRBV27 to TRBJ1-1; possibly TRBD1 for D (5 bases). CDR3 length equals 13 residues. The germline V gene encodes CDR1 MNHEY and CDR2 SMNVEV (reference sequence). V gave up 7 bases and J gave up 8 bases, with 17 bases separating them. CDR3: CASTTQGAPEAFF. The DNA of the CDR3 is TGTGCCAGCACCACCCAGGGCGCTCCCGAAGCTTTCTTT.

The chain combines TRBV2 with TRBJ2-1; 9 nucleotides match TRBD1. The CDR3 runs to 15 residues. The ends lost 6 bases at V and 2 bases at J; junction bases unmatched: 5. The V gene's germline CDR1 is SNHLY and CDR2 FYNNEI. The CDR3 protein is CASRDGDRAYNEQFF. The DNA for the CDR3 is TGTGCCAGCAGGGACGGGGACAGGGCCTACAATGAGCAGTTCTTC.

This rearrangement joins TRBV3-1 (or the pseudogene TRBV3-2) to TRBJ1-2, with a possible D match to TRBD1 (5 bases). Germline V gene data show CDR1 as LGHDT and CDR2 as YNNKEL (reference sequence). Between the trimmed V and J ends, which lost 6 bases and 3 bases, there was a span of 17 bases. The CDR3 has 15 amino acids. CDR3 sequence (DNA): TGTGCCAGCAGTATGCACCATGGGGGGGACTATGGCTACACCTTC. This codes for CASSMHHGGDYGYTF.

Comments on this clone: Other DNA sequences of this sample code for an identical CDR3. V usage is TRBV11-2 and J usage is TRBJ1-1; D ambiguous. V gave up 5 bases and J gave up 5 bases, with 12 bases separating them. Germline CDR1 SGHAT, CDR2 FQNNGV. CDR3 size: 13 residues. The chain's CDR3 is CASSLGAGTEAFF. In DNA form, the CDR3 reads TGTGCCAGCAGCCTGGGTGCGGGGACTGAAGCTTTCTTT.

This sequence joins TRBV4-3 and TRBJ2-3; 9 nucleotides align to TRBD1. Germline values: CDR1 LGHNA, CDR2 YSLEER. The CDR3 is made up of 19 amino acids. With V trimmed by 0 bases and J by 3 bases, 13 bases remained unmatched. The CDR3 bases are TGCGCCAGCAGCCAAGATCCCCCCGTGGGGACAGGGTCGACAGATACGCAGTATTTT. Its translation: CASSQDPPVGTGSTDTQYF.

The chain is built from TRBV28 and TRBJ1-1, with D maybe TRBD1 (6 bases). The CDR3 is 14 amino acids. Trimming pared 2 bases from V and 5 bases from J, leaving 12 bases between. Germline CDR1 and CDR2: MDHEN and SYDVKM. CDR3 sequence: CASSLIRGGTEAFF. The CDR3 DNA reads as TGTGCCAGCAGTTTAATTAGGGGGGGGACTGAAGCTTTCTTT.

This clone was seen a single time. DNA for the CDR3: TGCGCCAGCAGCTTCCAGGGGGCGCCTGAAGCTTTCTTT. It codes for CASSFQGAPEAFF. The chain has TRBV5-1 and TRBJ1-1, with TRBD1 matching 8 bases. Per germline, CDR1 SGHRS and CDR2 YFSETQ. CDR3 length: 13 amino acids. V was pared by 2 bases and J by 6 bases, with 3 bases of the junction left unmatched.

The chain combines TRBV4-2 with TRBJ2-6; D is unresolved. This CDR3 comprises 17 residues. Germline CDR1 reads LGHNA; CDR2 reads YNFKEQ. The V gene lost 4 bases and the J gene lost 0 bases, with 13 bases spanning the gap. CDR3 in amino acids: CASSPLGQFSGANVLTF. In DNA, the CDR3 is TGTGCCAGCAGCCCCCTGGGTCAATTCTCTGGGGCCAACGTCCTGACTTTC.

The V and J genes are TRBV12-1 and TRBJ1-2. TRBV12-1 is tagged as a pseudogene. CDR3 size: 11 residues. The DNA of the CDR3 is TGTGCCAGCAGCTTCTTCTATGGCTACACCTTC. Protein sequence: CASSFFYGYTF.